These 32 T cell receptor beta chains came from one sample sequenced in a study of shared T cell receptors in the human thymus (dated by TCRdb to about 2021). Receptor libraries were prepared by the immunoSEQ multiplex PCR assay. In its TCRdb copy, this immuneACCESS table keeps in-frame sequences only and misses some clones. Where compared with another copy, unresolved V genes explain less than half of these, and the others have no known cause. The sample table lists under 850,000 clones, over 75% of them with a count of one. Together, the top ten hold over 0.008% of the sample. These data are also associated with another study on human thymus T cells.

The sequencing sample was made of thymocytes. The source of these receptors is a boy younger than two with a congenital heart defect. Donor details come from another sample of the same person, matched by shared clones.

This chain uses TRBV25-1 with TRBJ1-2, with a weak D call TRBD1 (5 bases). Germline CDR1 MGHDK, CDR2 SYGVNS. Trimming left V 7 bases short and J 4 bases short, with 10 bases between. This CDR3 contains 12 residues. CDR3 sequence (DNA): TGTGCCAGCAAACACGGGGGCTATGGCTACACCTTC. This gives the protein CASKHGGYGYTF.

The CDR3 sequence is CASSEGQLNEKLFF. CDR3 sequence (DNA): TGTGCCAGCAGCGAGGGACAGCTTAATGAAAAACTGTTTTTT. This rearrangement joins TRBV5-6 to TRBJ1-4, with TRBD1 identical over 7 bases. CDR3 length: 14 residues. After removal of 4 bases from V and 4 bases from J, the junction contained 4 bases not matched to a gene. Germline V gene lookup returns CDR1 SGHDT and CDR2 YYEEEE.

This clone was picked up one time. V usage is TRBV5-1 and J usage is TRBJ2-5; possibly TRBD1 for D (6 bases). This CDR3 is 16 amino acids long. Germline values: CDR1 SGHRS, CDR2 YFSETQ. V dropped 0 bases and J dropped 5 bases, with 17 bases sitting between them. This CDR3 reads CASSLVTGRTGETQYF. In DNA, the CDR3 is TGCGCCAGCAGCTTGGTTACAGGGAGAACGGGGGAGACCCAGTACTTC.

The gene calls are TRBV29-1 and TRBJ2-3; 11 nucleotides align to TRBD2. The CDR3 extends over 17 amino acids. CDR1 is SQVTM, CDR2 ANQGSEA, per germline. Trimming cost V 4 bases and J 0 bases; bases outside gene matches: 9. The CDR3 DNA reads as TGCAGCGTTGGGGGACTAGCGGTAAAAACTAGCACAGATACGCAGTATTTT. Translation: CSVGGLAVKTSTDTQYF.

The chain recombines TRBV10-1 with TRBJ2-1, with D tentatively TRBD2 (6 bases). CDR3 length: 12 amino acids. Trimming cost V 8 bases and J 2 bases, with 7 bases left between them. Germline V gives CDR1 WNHNN, CDR2 SYGVQD (reference sequence). CDR3 sequence: CASGGTYNEQFF. CDR3 DNA sequence: TGCGCCAGCGGGGGGACCTACAATGAGCAGTTCTTC.

The chain uses TRBV29-1 and TRBJ2-1; D remains ambiguous. Germline CDR1 is SQVTM and CDR2 is ANQGSEA. The germline V and J ends were trimmed by 2 bases and 13 bases, with 9 bases remaining between them. The CDR3 runs to 10 residues. In nucleotides, the CDR3 is TGCAGCGTTGAACCAGGCCTTCAGTTCTTC. Its translation is CSVEPGLQFF.

Here the CDR3 DNA reads TGTGCCTCCGGATGGGAGGGCCTCTCCGAGCAGTACTTC. Protein sequence: CASGWEGLSEQYF. The rearrangement joins TRBV18 to TRBJ2-7, with 7 bases aligning to TRBD2. CDR3 length equals 13 residues. Per the germline V gene, CDR1 is KGHSH and CDR2 is LQKENI. After removal of 11 bases from V and 6 bases from J, the junction contained 13 bases not matched to a gene.

V gene TRBV5-1 combines with J gene TRBJ2-1; 10 positions match TRBD2. CDR3 length: 16 residues. The V and J ends lost 0 bases and 7 bases, in that order; junction bases with no gene match: 7. Germline assignment: CDR1 SGHRS and CDR2 YFSETQ. For the CDR3, the DNA is TGCGCCAGCAGCTTGGAACTAGCGGGGAGGAGGAATGAGCAGTTCTTC. Residues: CASSLELAGRRNEQFF.

This clone was observed a handful of times. V and J are TRBV11-2 and TRBJ1-1; D is possibly TRBD1 (5 bases). This CDR3 region has 15 residues. Germline CDR1 and CDR2: SGHAT and FQNNGV. Trimming cost V 7 bases and J 1 base, with 16 bases left between them. CDR3 amino acids: CASTHAGRGNTEAFF. The CDR3, as DNA: TGTGCCAGCACCCATGCGGGAAGGGGGAACACTGAAGCTTTCTTT.

The rearrangement links TRBV10-3 to TRBJ2-1; 7 bases are shared with TRBD2. CDR3 size: 14 residues. The germline CDR1 and CDR2 sequences are ENHRY and SYGVKD. The ends lost 2 bases at V and 3 bases at J; junction bases unmatched: 1. As DNA, the CDR3 is TGTGCCATCAGTGAGGAGCGGGACTACAATGAGCAGTTCTTC. This encodes CAISEERDYNEQFF.

The chain uses TRBV5-4 and TRBJ1-2; 10 positions match TRBD1. The CDR3 contains 19 residues. Trimming at V came to 2 bases and at J to 2 bases, leaving 15 bases not matched to a gene. Germline values: CDR1 SGHNT, CDR2 YYREEE (reference sequence). The CDR3 DNA reads as TGTGCCAGCAGCTTTAAGTTCGGGACAGGGGAGAAGGAGAACTATGGCTACACCTTC. Protein product: CASSFKFGTGEKENYGYTF.

The chain combines TRBV6-5 with TRBJ1-1; a possible D gene is TRBD1 (5 bases). V was trimmed by 6 bases and J by 3 bases, leaving 14 bases between them. This CDR3 is built from 14 residues. Germline assignment: CDR1 MNHEY and CDR2 SVGAGI. The CDR3: CASRVGPGDTEAFF. The DNA for the CDR3 is TGTGCCAGCAGGGTGGGACCGGGGGACACTGAAGCTTTCTTT.

V is TRBV7-2 and J is TRBJ2-3; 7 bases fit TRBD2. The germline V gene encodes CDR1 SGHTA and CDR2 FQGNSA. This CDR3 comprises 19 residues. The junction had 16 bases not matched to a gene; V was cut back by 0 bases and J by 4 bases. The CDR3 is CASSLALFVSGRSPDTQYF. CDR3 DNA sequence: TGTGCCAGCAGCTTAGCCCTCTTTGTTAGCGGGCGCAGTCCAGATACGCAGTATTTT.

The chain couples TRBV25-1 to TRBJ2-2; TRBD2 is a possible D gene (7 bases). The CDR3 contains 15 residues. The V gene's germline CDR1 is MGHDK and CDR2 SYGVNS. Trimming removed 6 bases from V and 3 bases from J, with 14 bases in between. This CDR3 reads CASSPGEGDTGELFF. In nucleotides, the CDR3 is TGTGCCAGCAGCCCCGGGGAGGGGGACACCGGGGAGCTGTTTTTT.

This sequence joins TRBV4-3 and TRBJ2-6; D might be TRBD2 (5 bases). From germline, CDR1 is LGHNA and CDR2 YSLEER. The germline V and J ends were trimmed by 7 bases and 1 base, with 14 bases remaining between them. The CDR3 loop spans 16 amino acids. In DNA, the CDR3 is TGCGCCAGCACTCCGTCCCCGGGGTCTGGGGCCAACGTCCTGACTTTC. Amino acids: CASTPSPGSGANVLTF.

The CDR3 DNA is TGTGCCAGCAGCCACTCGGAGGTCCCCTACGAGCAGTACTTC. As protein: CASSHSEVPYEQYF. The rearrangement uses TRBV7-8 and TRBJ2-5, with a weak D call TRBD2 (5 bases). The DNA end is more similar to TRBJ2-7, so the J call may be wrong. The length of the CDR3 is 14 residues. The V gene's germline CDR1 is SGHVS and CDR2 FQNEAQ.

The sample holds a few counts of this clone. The gene calls are TRBV4-3 and TRBJ2-4; the match to TRBD1 covers 9 bases. The CDR3 contains 17 residues. V lost 0 bases to trimming and J lost 8 bases; unmatched junction nucleotides: 11. Germline lookup yields CDR1 LGHNA and CDR2 YSLEER. The CDR3, as DNA: TGCGCCAGCAGCCAAGATATCCGGGGACAGGGTTTCGACATTCAGTACTTC. This gives the protein CASSQDIRGQGFDIQYF.

This sequence joins TRBV19 and TRBJ2-7; 7 bases align to TRBD1. Germline CDR1 LNHDA, CDR2 SQIVND (reference sequence). This CDR3 contains 15 residues. Germline trimming cut 5 bases from V and 5 bases from J; bases unmatched to any gene: 12. The DNA for the CDR3 is TGTGCCAGTAGTCCCCCGACAGGGCTGCTTCACGAGCAGTACTTC. This sequence encodes CASSPPTGLLHEQYF.

The chain couples TRBV4-1 to TRBJ2-1; the D is unclear. The germline V and J ends were trimmed by 3 bases and 4 bases, with 7 bases remaining between them. From germline, CDR1 is MGHRA and CDR2 YSYEKL. The CDR3 sequence is 13 residues long. CDR3: CASSHSRYNEQFF. The DNA of the CDR3 is TGCGCCAGCAGCCATTCCAGATACAATGAGCAGTTCTTC.

The chain is built from TRBV7-2 and TRBJ2-1; TRBD2 aligns across 13 bases. The CDR3 has 19 amino acids. CDR1 SGHTA and CDR2 FQGNSA come from the germline V gene. V was clipped by 2 bases and J by 5 bases; unmatched bases: 12. In DNA form, the CDR3 reads TGTGCCAGCAGCTTAATGCCCAAACCCACTAGCGGGAGGGACAATGAGCAGTTCTTC. It translates to CASSLMPKPTSGRDNEQFF.

The chain employs TRBV28 and TRBJ2-2; the match to TRBD2 covers 12 bases. Per the germline V gene, CDR1 is MDHEN and CDR2 is SYDVKM. V was pared by 6 bases and J by 6 bases, with 8 bases of the junction left unmatched. The CDR3 totals 16 residues. This chain's CDR3 is CASRRTSGKRAGELFF. The CDR3 coding sequence is TGTGCCAGCAGACGGACTAGCGGGAAGCGGGCCGGGGAGCTGTTTTTT.

The gene calls are TRBV27 and TRBJ1-1, with 9 bases lining up with TRBD1. CDR1 and CDR2 from the germline V gene are MNHEY and SMNVEV (reference sequence). This CDR3 is 13 amino acids long. After removal of 5 bases from V and 8 bases from J, the junction contained 6 bases not matched to a gene. The CDR3 bases are TGTGCCAGCAGTCTGACAGGGGGAGGAGAAGCTTTCTTT. It translates to CASSLTGGGEAFF.

The chain has TRBV6-5 and TRBJ1-1, with a possible D match to TRBD1 (6 bases). The V end lost 6 bases, the J end lost 8 bases, and 19 bases lay between the germline ends. CDR1 and CDR2 (germline): MNHEY, SVGAGI. The CDR3 is 14 amino acids. CDR3 bases: TGTGCCAGCAGAGGATGGACAGAGGCCTACGAAGCTTTCTTT. Protein sequence: CASRGWTEAYEAFF.

V and J are TRBV7-2 and TRBJ2-3, with 9 bases lining up with TRBD2. Germline CDR1 reads SGHTA; CDR2 reads FQGNSA. The CDR3 contains 15 residues. V gave up 3 bases and J gave up 2 bases; unmatched junction bases: 3. CDR3 DNA sequence: TGTGCCAGCAGCTTTAGCGGGAGCGTCACAGATACGCAGTATTTT. This translates into CASSFSGSVTDTQYF.

The V gene is TRBV2, the J gene TRBJ2-7; 8 bases are a match to TRBD1. The J segment lost 3 bases and the V segment lost 6 bases, leaving 10 bases of the junction unmatched. Germline V CDR1 and CDR2: SNHLY, FYNNEI. CDR3 size: 15 residues. CDR3 in amino acids: CASRDTGGLRYEQYF. The CDR3 DNA reads as TGTGCCAGCAGAGATACAGGGGGTCTTCGCTACGAGCAGTACTTC.

The chain joins TRBV19 to TRBJ2-2; 9 bases agree with TRBD2. The CDR3 extends over 16 amino acids. V shed 7 bases, J shed 6 bases, and the junction held 12 bases outside the gene matches. Germline V gene sequence: CDR1 LNHDA, CDR2 SQIVND (reference sequence). In DNA form, the CDR3 reads TGTGCCAGTACCCATACCCCTAGCGGGATGGCCGGGGAGCTGTTTTTT. Its protein is CASTHTPSGMAGELFF.

V is TRBV28 and J is TRBJ2-1; 15 nucleotides match TRBD2. This CDR3 contains 18 residues. The germline gives CDR1 MDHEN, CDR2 SYDVKM. Trimming at V came to 5 bases and at J to 3 bases, leaving 8 bases not matched to a gene. The CDR3 reads CASSRTSGRAANYNEQFF. CDR3 nucleotide sequence: TGTGCCAGCAGTCGGACTAGCGGGAGGGCCGCCAACTACAATGAGCAGTTCTTC. Complete variable domain (other parts from reference TRBV28 and TRBJ2-1): DVKVTQSSRYLVKRTGEKVFLECVQDMDHENMFWYRQDPGLGLRLIYFSYDVKMKEKGDIPEGYSVSREKKERFSLILESASTNQTSMYLCASSRTSGRAANYNEQFFGPGTRLTVL.

The sample holds one count of this clone. The chain combines TRBV7-2 with TRBJ2-3; 7 nucleotides match TRBD1. With V trimmed by 8 bases and J by 0 bases, 14 bases remained unmatched. This CDR3 contains 17 residues. Germline CDR1 is SGHTA and CDR2 is FQGNSA. The CDR3 loop reads CASEHSEGATSTDTQYF. CDR3 DNA: TGTGCCAGCGAACATTCAGAGGGGGCCACCAGCACAGATACGCAGTATTTT. Variable domain in full (rest from reference TRBV7-2 and TRBJ2-3): GAGVSQSPSNKVTEKGKDVELRCDPISGHTALYWYRQSLGQGLEFLIYFQGNSAPDKSGLPSDRFSAERTGGSVSTLTIQRTQQEDSAVYLCASEHSEGATSTDTQYFGPGTRLTVL.

In this sample, this clone turned up once. The chain has TRBV27 and TRBJ1-2, with D perhaps matching TRBD1 (6 bases). Germline lookup yields CDR1 MNHEY and CDR2 SMNVEV (reference sequence). V dropped 2 bases and J dropped 0 bases, with 16 bases sitting between them. The CDR3 contains 17 residues. The CDR3, as DNA: TGTGCCAGCAGTTTAAATAGGGTCACAGGGACTAACTATGGCTACACCTTC. Amino acids: CASSLNRVTGTNYGYTF.

Here the CDR3 DNA reads TGTGCCAGCAGCTTAAGGACTAGCGGGGGTGAGCAGTTCTTC. It yields the protein CASSLRTSGGEQFF. The J gene is TRBJ2-1, the V gene TRBV11-1, with 13 bases identical to TRBD2. This CDR3 is built from 14 residues. Germline CDR1 reads SGHAT; CDR2 reads FQDESV (reference sequence). V lost 2 bases and J lost 9; bases outside the gene matches: 1.

This chain joins TRBV28 and TRBJ2-7, with D perhaps matching TRBD1 (6 bases). V lost 3 bases to trimming and J lost 3 bases, with 9 bases between them. Germline CDR1 is MDHEN and CDR2 is SYDVKM. This CDR3 is built from 13 residues. CDR3 amino acids: CASSFPRGYEQYF. Written as DNA, the CDR3 is TGTGCCAGCAGTTTCCCCAGGGGCTACGAGCAGTACTTC.

The chain uses TRBV6-6 and TRBJ2-7; the match to TRBD2 covers 7 bases. Germline V gene sequence: CDR1 MNHNY, CDR2 SVGAGI (reference sequence). After removal of 6 bases from V and 1 base from J, the junction contained 9 bases not matched to a gene. The CDR3 is 15 amino acids. The CDR3 loop reads CASRVTSQLSYEQYF. The CDR3 nucleotides are TGTGCCAGCAGGGTGACTAGCCAACTTTCCTACGAGCAGTACTTC.